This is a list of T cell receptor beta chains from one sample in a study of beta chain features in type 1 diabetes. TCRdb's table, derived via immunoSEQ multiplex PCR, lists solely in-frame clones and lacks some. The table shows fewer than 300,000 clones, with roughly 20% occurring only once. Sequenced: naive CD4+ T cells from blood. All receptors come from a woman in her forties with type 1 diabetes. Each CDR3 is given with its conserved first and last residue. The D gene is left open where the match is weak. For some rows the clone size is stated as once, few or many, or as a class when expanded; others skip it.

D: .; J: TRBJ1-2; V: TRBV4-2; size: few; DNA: TGTGCCAGCAGCCAAGATGAGACAGAGTATGGCTACACCTTC; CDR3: CASSQDETEYGYTF
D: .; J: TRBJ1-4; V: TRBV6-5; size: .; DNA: TGTGCCAGCAGTTACCGCGGGCGGGAAAAACTGTTTTTT; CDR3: CASSYRGREKLFF
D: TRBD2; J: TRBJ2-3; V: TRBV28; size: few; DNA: TGTGCCAGCGGTAGCGGGAGGGCCTCTGTTCGGAGCATGTATACGCAGTATTTT; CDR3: CASGSGRASVRSMYTQYF
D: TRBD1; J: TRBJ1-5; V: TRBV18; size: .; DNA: TGTGCCAGCTCAGGGGGACAGGCAAATCAGCCCCAGCATTTT; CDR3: CASSGGQANQPQHF
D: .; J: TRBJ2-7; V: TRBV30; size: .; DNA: TGTGCCTGGCGCACCACGGCGGCCCGTGGGGAGCAGTACTTC; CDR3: CAWRTTAARGEQYF
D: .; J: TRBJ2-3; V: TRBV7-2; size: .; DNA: TGTGCCAGCAGCTCCGGAGGAGATACGCAGTATTTT; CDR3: CASSSGGDTQYF
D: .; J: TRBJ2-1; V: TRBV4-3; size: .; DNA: TGCGCCAGCAGCCTGACCAGGGGCACCTACAATGAGCAGTTCTTC; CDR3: CASSLTRGTYNEQFF
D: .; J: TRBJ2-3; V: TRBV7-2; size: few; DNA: TGTGCCAGCAGCCTTCAGTCAGGGATCACAGATACGCAGTATTTT; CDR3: CASSLQSGITDTQYF
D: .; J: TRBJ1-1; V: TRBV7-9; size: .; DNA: TGTGCCAGCAGATTGCGAGGGAACACTGAAGCTTTCTTT; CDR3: CASRLRGNTEAFF
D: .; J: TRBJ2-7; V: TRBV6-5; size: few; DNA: TGTGCCAGCAGCCAAGGTATCCTGTCGGGCGAGCAGTACTTC; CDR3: CASSQGILSGEQYF
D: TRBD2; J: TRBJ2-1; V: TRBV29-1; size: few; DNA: TGCAGCGTTGCTCACGGCGGGACTACTCGCTACAATGAGCAGTTCTTC; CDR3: CSVAHGGTTRYNEQFF
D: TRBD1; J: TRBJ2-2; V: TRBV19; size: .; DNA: TGTGCCAGCACGGGACAGGGGGCCTCCGGGGAGCTGTTTTTT; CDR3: CASTGQGASGELFF
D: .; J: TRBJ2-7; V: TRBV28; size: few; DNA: TGTGCCAGCACCTCTGGGGGGTCTGGCGAGCAGTACTTC; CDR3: CASTSGGSGEQYF
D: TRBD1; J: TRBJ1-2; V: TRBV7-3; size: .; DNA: TGTGCCAGCAGCTTAGACAGGGGAGGGGATGGCTACACCTTC; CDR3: CASSLDRGGDGYTF
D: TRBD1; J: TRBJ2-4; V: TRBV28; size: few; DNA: TGTGCCAGCATCGGACCGGGACAGGGAGGAGAAAACATTCAGTACTTC; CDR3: CASIGPGQGGENIQYF
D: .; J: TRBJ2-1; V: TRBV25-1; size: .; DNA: TGTGCCAGCACTGGACGGACTGATGGCGATGAGCAGTTCTTC; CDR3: CASTGRTDGDEQFF
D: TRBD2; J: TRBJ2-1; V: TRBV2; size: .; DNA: TGTGCCAGCAGTGCCCCTGGAGAGTCATTAGCGGGAGTAAGGAGGACCTACAATGAGCAGTTCTTC; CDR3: CASSAPGESLAGVRRTYNEQFF
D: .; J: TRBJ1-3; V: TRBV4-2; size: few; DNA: TGTGCCAGCAGCCAAAGACTCCAGGGTGATGGAAACACCATATATTTT; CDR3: CASSQRLQGDGNTIYF
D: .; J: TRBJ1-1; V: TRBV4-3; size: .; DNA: TGCGCCAGCAGCCCCATAGGACAGATGAACACTGAAGCTTTCTTT; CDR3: CASSPIGQMNTEAFF